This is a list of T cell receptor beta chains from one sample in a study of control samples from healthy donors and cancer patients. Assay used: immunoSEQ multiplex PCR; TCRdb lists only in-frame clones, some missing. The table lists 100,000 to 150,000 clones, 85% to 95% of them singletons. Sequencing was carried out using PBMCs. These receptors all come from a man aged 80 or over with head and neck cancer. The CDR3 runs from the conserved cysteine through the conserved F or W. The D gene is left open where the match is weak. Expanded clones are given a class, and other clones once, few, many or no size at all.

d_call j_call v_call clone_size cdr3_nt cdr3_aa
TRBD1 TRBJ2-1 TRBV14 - TGTGCCAGCAGCCAGGTTCAGGGACAGGCCGAGCAGTTCTTC CASSQVQGQAEQFF
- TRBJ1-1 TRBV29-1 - TGCAGCGGGCAAAAACCCAACACTGAAGCTTTCTTT CSGQKPNTEAFF
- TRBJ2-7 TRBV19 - TGTGCCAGTAGTATAACTGGACAAGCTTTCGAGCAGTACTTC CASSITGQAFEQYF
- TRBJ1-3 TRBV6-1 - TGTGCCAGCAGTGAAACCTCCGGGGGCTCTGGAAACACCATATATTTT CASSETSGGSGNTIYF
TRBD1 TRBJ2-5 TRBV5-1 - TGCGCCAGCGCCTCCGGGACAGGGGAAGAGACCCAGTACTTC CASASGTGEETQYF
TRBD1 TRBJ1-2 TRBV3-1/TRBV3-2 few TGTGCCAGCAGCCTAATACAGGGGGAGGATGGCTACACCTTC CASSLIQGEDGYTF
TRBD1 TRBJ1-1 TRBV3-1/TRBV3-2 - TGTGCCAGCAGCCAAACAGGGGGTTACACTGAAGCTTTCTTT CASSQTGGYTEAFF
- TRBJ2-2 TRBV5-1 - TGCGCCAGCAGCTTGGCAAGCAGCTCCGGGGAGCTGTTTTTT CASSLASSSGELFF
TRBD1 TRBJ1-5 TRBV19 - TGTGCCAGTAGTATAGATTGGACAGGGGAGATGCCCCAGCATTTT CASSIDWTGEMPQHF
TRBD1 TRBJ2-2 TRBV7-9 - TGTGCCAGCAGCTCGGACAGGAAGAACACCGGGGAGCTGTTTTTT CASSSDRKNTGELFF
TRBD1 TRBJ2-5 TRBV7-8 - TGTGCCAGCAGCTTAGTGGTAGACAGGGGCCAAGAGACCCAGTACTTC CASSLVVDRGQETQYF
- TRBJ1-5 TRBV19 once TGTGCCAGTAGCTTTCGGGACCGAAAGTATAGCAATCAGCCCCAGCATTTT CASSFRDRKYSNQPQHF
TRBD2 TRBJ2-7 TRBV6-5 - TGTGCCAGCAGTCGACTCCGGGACTATTCCTACGAGCAGTACTTC CASSRLRDYSYEQYF
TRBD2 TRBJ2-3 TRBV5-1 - TGCGCCAGCAGCTTGGGGGGACTAGCGGGAGGCAGCACAGATACGCAGTATTTT CASSLGGLAGGSTDTQYF
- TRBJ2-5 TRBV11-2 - TGTGCCAGCAGCTTAGATAGGGAGACCCAGTACTTC CASSLDRETQYF
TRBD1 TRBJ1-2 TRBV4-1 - TGCGCCAGCAGCCAAGTCCGGGACAGCTGGTTCTATGGCTACACCTTC CASSQVRDSWFYGYTF
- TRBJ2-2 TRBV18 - TGTGCCAGCTCACCTCGGACTTTGAACACCGGGGAGCTGTTTTTT CASSPRTLNTGELFF
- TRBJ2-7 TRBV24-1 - TGTGCCACCAGATCACAGGGCCACGAGCAGTACTTC CATRSQGHEQYF
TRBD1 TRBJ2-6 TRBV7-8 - TGTGCCAGCAGCGTAGACAGGGCGCTCTTCGGGGCCAACGTCCTGACTTTC CASSVDRALFGANVLTF
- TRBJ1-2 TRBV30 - TGTGCCTGGAGTCACCGTGGGGGGAACGGCTACACCTTC CAWSHRGGNGYTF
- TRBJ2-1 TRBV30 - TGTGCCTGCACCCTTTACCCGAGTGGCAATGAGCAGTTCTTC CACTLYPSGNEQFF
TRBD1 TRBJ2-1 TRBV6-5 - TGTGCCACCCTCCACAGGGGCAATGAGCAGTTCTTC CATLHRGNEQFF
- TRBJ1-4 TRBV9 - TGTGCCAGCAGCCGTAGATCAACTAATGAAAAACTGTTTTTT CASSRRSTNEKLFF
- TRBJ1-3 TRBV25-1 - TGTGCCAGCAGTCTTCCGGGAAATAGAGACACCATATATTTT CASSLPGNRDTIYF
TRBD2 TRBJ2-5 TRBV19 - TGTGCCAGTAGTAGCGGGAGTCTTGTGACCCAGTACTTC CASSSGSLVTQYF
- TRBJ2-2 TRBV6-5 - TGTGCCAGCAGGCCACGGGAGTGGGCCGGGGAGCTGTTTTTT CASRPREWAGELFF
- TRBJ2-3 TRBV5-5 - TGTGCCAGCAGCTTACTACCGGGACCAGGCACAGATACGCAGTATTTT CASSLLPGPGTDTQYF
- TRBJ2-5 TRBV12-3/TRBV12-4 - TGTGCCAGCAGTTCACAGGGCCGCGAGACCCAGTACTTC CASSSQGRETQYF
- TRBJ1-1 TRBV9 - TGTGCCAGCAGCACGCCCGGGACAGAAGCTTTCTTT CASSTPGTEAFF
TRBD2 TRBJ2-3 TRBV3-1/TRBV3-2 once TGTGCCAGCAGTTTAGCGGGATGGGACACAGATACGCAGTATTTT CASSLAGWDTDTQYF
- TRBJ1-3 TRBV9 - TGTGCCAGCAGCCTACAGGCCTCAGTTGGAAACACCATATATTTT CASSLQASVGNTIYF
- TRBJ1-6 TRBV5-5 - TGTGCCAGCAGCTTAGGGATAAGGGGGGAATCACCCCTCCACTTT CASSLGIRGESPLHF
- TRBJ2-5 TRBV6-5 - TGTGCCAGCAGTTTCGGAGGGTCTAGGACAGAGACCCAGTACTTC CASSFGGSRTETQYF
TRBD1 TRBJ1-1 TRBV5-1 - TGCGCCAGTCAAGATCCGGGACAGGTGAACACTGAAGCTTTCTTT CASQDPGQVNTEAFF
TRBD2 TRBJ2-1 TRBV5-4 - TGTGCCAGCAGCTTGGATGGGCTAGCGGTTAACAATGAGCAGTTCTTC CASSLDGLAVNNEQFF
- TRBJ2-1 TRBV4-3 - TGCGCCAGCAGCCAAGATAGCCAGCGCACCCCCCCGGCGGAGCAGTTCTTC CASSQDSQRTPPAEQFF
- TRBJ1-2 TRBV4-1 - TGCGCCAGCAGTCCAGGGGTTCAAGGCTACACCTTC CASSPGVQGYTF
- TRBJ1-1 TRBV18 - TGTGCCAGCTCACCGGATACTGAAGCTTTCTTT CASSPDTEAFF
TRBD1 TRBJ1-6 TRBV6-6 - TGTGCCAGCAGTCCGGGACAGGGGACGTCTGGGGGATCACCCCTCCACTTT CASSPGQGTSGGSPLHF
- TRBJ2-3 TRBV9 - TGTGCCAGCAGCGTAGCCATGGACGGTAGCACAGATACGCAGTATTTT CASSVAMDGSTDTQYF
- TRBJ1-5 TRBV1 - TGCACCAGCAGCCAGGGCCCAAAGAGAGGGGGAAGGACGGCAAAAAATCAGCCCCAGCATTTT CTSSQGPKRGGRTAKNQPQHF
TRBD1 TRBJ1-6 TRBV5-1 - TGCGCCAGCAGCGGAGACAGGGGATATTCACCCCTCCACTTT CASSGDRGYSPLHF
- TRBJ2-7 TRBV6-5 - TGTGCCAGCAAATGGAAGTACGAGCAGTACTTC CASKWKYEQYF
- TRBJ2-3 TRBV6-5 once TGTGCCAGCAGTCTCCGCAAAGCGGATACGCAGTATTTT CASSLRKADTQYF
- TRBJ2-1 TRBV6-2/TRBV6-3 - TGTGCCAGCAGTTTAGGGGGGAGCCTGCAGTTCTTC CASSLGGSLQFF
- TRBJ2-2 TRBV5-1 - TGCGCCAGCAGCTTGGTTTCGAACACCGGGGAGCTGTTTTTT CASSLVSNTGELFF
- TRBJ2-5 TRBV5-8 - TGTGCCAGCAGCCAGGACTACCAAGAGACCCAGTACTTC CASSQDYQETQYF
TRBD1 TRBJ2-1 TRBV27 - TGTGCCAGCAGTTCACGTTTGACAGGGCGATACAATGAGCAGTTCTTC CASSSRLTGRYNEQFF
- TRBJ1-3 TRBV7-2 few TGTGCCAGCAGCCCGGGGGTCGGAAACACCATATATTTT CASSPGVGNTIYF
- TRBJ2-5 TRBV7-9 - TGTGCCAGCAGCTCCACAGGGACCCAAGAGACCCAGTACTTC CASSSTGTQETQYF
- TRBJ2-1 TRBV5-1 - TGCGCCAGCAGCGGTTGGCCTTCGGGGACACACAATGAGCAGTTCTTC CASSGWPSGTHNEQFF
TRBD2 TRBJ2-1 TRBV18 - TGTGCCAGCTCACCAGGACTAGCAGACAATGAGCAGTTCTTC CASSPGLADNEQFF
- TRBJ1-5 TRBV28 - TGTGCCACCGGGGGGTATAGCAATCAGCCCCAGCATTTT CATGGYSNQPQHF
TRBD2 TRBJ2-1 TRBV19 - TGTGCCAGTAGCAGAACTAGCGGAAGCTCCTACAATGAGCAGTTCTTC CASSRTSGSSYNEQFF
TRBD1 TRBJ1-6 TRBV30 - TGTGCCTGGAGTGGGGGGACCGGGACAGAGAGCTCCTATAATTCACCCCTCCACTTT CAWSGGTGTESSYNSPLHF
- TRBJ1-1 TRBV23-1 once TGCGCCAGCAGTCAATCGCTCGGGATCCGGGAAGCTTTCTTT CASSQSLGIREAFF
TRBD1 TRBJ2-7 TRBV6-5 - TGTGCCAGCAGGGCGCCGGGACAGGGCTACGAGCAGTACTTC CASRAPGQGYEQYF
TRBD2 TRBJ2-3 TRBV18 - TGTGCCAGCTCATCGCCGGGGGGTAGCACAGATACGCAGTATTTT CASSSPGGSTDTQYF
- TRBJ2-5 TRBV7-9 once TGTGCCAGCAGCTTAGGGTTTTCCCCCCCCCACCAAGAGACCCAGTACTTC CASSLGFSPPHQETQYF